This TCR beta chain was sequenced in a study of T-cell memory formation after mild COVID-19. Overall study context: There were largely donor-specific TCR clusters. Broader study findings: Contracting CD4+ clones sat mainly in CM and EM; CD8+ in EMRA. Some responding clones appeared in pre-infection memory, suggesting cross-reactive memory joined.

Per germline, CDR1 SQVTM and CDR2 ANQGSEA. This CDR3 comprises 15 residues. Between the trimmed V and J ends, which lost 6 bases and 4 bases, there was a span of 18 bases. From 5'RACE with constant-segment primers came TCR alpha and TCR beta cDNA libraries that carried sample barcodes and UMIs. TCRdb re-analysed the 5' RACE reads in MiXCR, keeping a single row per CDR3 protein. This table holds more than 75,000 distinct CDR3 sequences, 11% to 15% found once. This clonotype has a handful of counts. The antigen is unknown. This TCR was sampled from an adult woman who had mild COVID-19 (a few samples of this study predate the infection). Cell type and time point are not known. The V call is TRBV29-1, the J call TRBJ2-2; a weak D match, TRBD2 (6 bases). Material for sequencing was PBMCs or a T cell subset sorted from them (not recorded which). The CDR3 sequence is CSVEGGGTGTGELFF. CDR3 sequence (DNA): TGCAGCGTCGAGGGTGGGGGGACGGGCACCGGGGAGCTGTTTTTT.